Detailed here is one T cell receptor beta chain. The data were taken from a study of control samples from healthy donors and cancer patients. Data came from immunoSEQ multiplex PCR; TCRdb stores just in-frame clones and leaves some out. Altogether under 450,000 clones are present, about nine tenths being singletons, with the ten largest covering roughly 6.4%. The J segment lost 4 bases and the V segment lost 2 bases, leaving 6 bases of the junction unmatched. Germline assignment: CDR1 SGDLS and CDR2 YYNGEE. The CDR3 loop spans 15 amino acids. The chain combines TRBV9 with TRBJ1-2; 9 bases map to TRBD1. Sequenced input: PBMCs. The sequence derives from a man between 35 and 55 years old with head and neck cancer. The CDR3 spells CASSVAGQGLYGYTF. CDR3 nucleotides: TGTGCCAGCAGCGTCGCGGGACAGGGACTCTATGGCTACACCTTC.